Listed here are 29 T cell receptor beta chains from one sample, sequenced in a study of OX40 agonist ivuxolimab in advanced cancers. Using immunoSEQ multiplex PCR, the repertoire was profiled, and TCRdb retains in-frame clones only, with some absent. The table has under 60,000 clones, roughly four fifths seen once; the top ten hold over 3.5%. The material was CD4+ or CD8+ T cells sorted from blood, obtained in a trial of the OX40 agonist ivuxolimab. These receptors all stem from an adult with an advanced solid tumor such as melanoma, head and neck, liver or kidney cancer.

This chain joins TRBV11-2 and TRBJ1-2; 11 nucleotides match TRBD1. CDR3 length: 15 amino acids. The J segment lost 4 bases and the V segment lost 3 bases, leaving 4 bases of the junction unmatched. CDR1 and CDR2 (germline): SGHAT, FQNNGV. CDR3 DNA sequence: TGTGCCAGCAGCTTGGCCGGGACAGGGGGCTATGGCTACACCTTC. Protein product: CASSLAGTGGYGYTF. Variable domain in full (rest from reference TRBV11-2 and TRBJ1-2): EAGVAQSPRYKIIEKRQSVAFWCNPISGHATLYWYQQILGQGPKLLIQFQNNGVVDDSQLPKDRFSAERLKGVDSTLKIQPAKLEDSAVYLCASSLAGTGGYGYTFGSGTRLTVV.

The chain has TRBV19 and TRBJ2-7, with TRBD2 matching 8 bases. CDR3 length: 15 amino acids. V was clipped by 3 bases and J by 0 bases; unmatched bases: 4. Germline CDR1 is LNHDA and CDR2 is SQIVND (reference sequence). The CDR3 protein is CASSISRGDSYEQYF. The CDR3 bases are TGTGCCAGTAGTATTTCGCGGGGGGACTCCTACGAGCAGTACTTC.

The rearrangement joins TRBV11-2 to TRBJ2-1, with D unclear. This CDR3 spans 11 amino acids. CDR1 and CDR2 from the germline V gene are SGHAT and FQNNGV. V was shortened by 1 base and J by 9 bases, with 4 bases between the two germline ends. CDR3 bases: TGTGCCAGCAGCTTAGGGTCTGAGCAGTTCTTC. Its protein product is CASSLGSEQFF.

The chain links TRBV21-1 to TRBJ2-5. TRBV21-1 is a pseudogene locus. The CDR3 is 15 residues long. The CDR3 protein is CAGDETGPHQETQYF. CDR3 bases: TGTGCCGGAGACGAAACGGGACCCCACCAAGAGACCCAGTACTTC.

The genes are TRBV11-2 and TRBJ2-2; 7 nucleotides align to TRBD1. The junction had 5 bases not matched to a gene; V was cut back by 4 bases and J by 6 bases. Germline V gene lookup returns CDR1 SGHAT and CDR2 FQNNGV. The CDR3 loop spans 14 amino acids. CDR3 DNA sequence: TGTGCCAGCAGCTCAGACAGGGTGGCCGGGGAGCTGTTTTTT. Amino acid sequence: CASSSDRVAGELFF.

This clone came up once. The rearrangement uses TRBV6-5 and TRBJ2-4, with D possibly matching TRBD1 (5 bases). The CDR3 sequence is 11 residues long. The V end was cut by 6 bases, the J end by 11 bases, with 11 bases between. Germline CDR1 reads MNHEY; CDR2 reads SVGAGI. CDR3 residues: CASSTQQVQYF. Written as DNA, the CDR3 is TGTGCCAGCAGCACTCAACAGGTTCAGTACTTC.

This clone was found a few times. The V gene is TRBV2, the J gene TRBJ1-3; 8 positions agree with TRBD1. Trimming took 4 bases from V and 4 from J; bases not matched to a gene: 3. CDR1 and CDR2 from the germline V gene are SNHLY and FYNNEI. The CDR3 contains 14 residues. Here the CDR3 reads CASSGTGKGNTIYF. The CDR3 DNA sequence: TGTGCCAGCAGTGGGACAGGGAAGGGAAACACCATATATTTT.

J is TRBJ1-2 and V is TRBV7-8, with TRBD1 as a possible D gene (5 bases). Germline V gene sequence: CDR1 SGHVS, CDR2 FQNEAQ. V was pared by 3 bases and J by 2 bases, with 13 bases between. This CDR3 contains 15 residues. The CDR3 region has the DNA TGTGCCAGCAGCTTGAGGGGCAGCAACAACTATGGCTACACCTTC. Its protein product is CASSLRGSNNYGYTF.

The chain is built from TRBV27 and TRBJ1-1, with D possibly TRBD1 on 5 matching bases. V was clipped by 6 bases and J by 2 bases, with 13 bases between them. CDR1 and CDR2 (germline): MNHEY, SMNVEV (reference sequence). The CDR3 covers 14 residues. The CDR3 nucleotides read TGTGCCAGCAGGAGGGGCCACGACAACACTGAAGCTTTCTTT. Translating gives CASRRGHDNTEAFF.

The rearrangement joins TRBV18 to TRBJ1-5; TRBD1 agrees at 7 bases. V shed 3 bases and J 5 bases; nucleotides not matched to a gene: 4. The CDR3 loop spans 14 amino acids. CDR1 is KGHSH and CDR2 is LQKENI in the germline V gene. The CDR3 region is CASSPARGDQPQHF. CDR3 DNA sequence: TGTGCCAGCTCACCGGCCAGGGGGGATCAGCCCCAGCATTTT. The variable domain in full, with the rest retrieved from reference TRBV18 and TRBJ1-5, is NAGVMQNPRHLVRRRGQEARLRCSPMKGHSHVYWYRQLPEEGLKFMVYLQKENIIDESGMPKERFSAEFPKEGPSILRIQQVVRGDSAAYFCASSPARGDQPQHFGDGTRLSIL.

In its sample, this clone was seen once. V gene TRBV5-6 combines with J gene TRBJ1-6; D perhaps matches TRBD1 (5 bases). Between the trimmed V and J ends, which lost 1 base and 7 bases, there was a span of 12 bases. CDR3 length: 15 amino acids. Germline V CDR1 and CDR2: SGHDT, YYEEEE. CDR3 nucleotide sequence: TGTGCCAGCAGCTTGACGGGACGGACAAATTCACCCCTCCACTTT. Translated, it gives CASSLTGRTNSPLHF.

This chain links TRBV5-6 with TRBJ1-4; D is unresolved. This CDR3 is 14 amino acids long. V lost 2 bases to trimming and J lost 5 bases, with 10 bases between them. In germline, CDR1 is SGHDT, CDR2 YYEEEE. CDR3 residues: CASSLQLVNEKLFF. The CDR3 coding sequence is TGTGCCAGCAGCTTACAGCTGGTAAATGAAAAACTGTTTTTT.

J is TRBJ2-5 and V is TRBV15; possible D gene TRBD2, 6 bases. V shed 1 base and J shed 3 bases, with 9 bases lying between them. This CDR3 has 14 amino acids. Per germline, CDR1 LNHNV and CDR2 YYDKDF (reference sequence). CDR3 DNA: TGTGCCACCAGCAGAGGGGGACTTGAAGAGACCCAGTACTTC. It encodes CATSRGGLEETQYF.

The J gene is TRBJ1-2, the V gene TRBV6-4; 10 bases map to TRBD1. V shed 4 bases, J shed 4 bases, and the junction held 0 bases outside the gene matches. This CDR3 comprises 13 residues. Germline V lookup: CDR1 MRHNA, CDR2 SNTAGT. This CDR3 is CASSGDRGYGYTF. CDR3 in DNA: TGTGCCAGCAGTGGGGACAGGGGCTATGGCTACACCTTC.

The V call is TRBV9, the J call TRBJ2-5; 9 bases are shared with TRBD2. The CDR3 is 18 amino acids. Germline assignment: CDR1 SGDLS and CDR2 YYNGEE. J was trimmed by 1 base and V by 3 bases; bases with no gene match: 13. The CDR3 loop reads CASSGPSGTSTFQETQYF. CDR3 DNA sequence: TGTGCCAGCAGCGGACCTTCCGGGACTAGCACATTCCAAGAGACCCAGTACTTC.

This chain uses TRBV5-5 with TRBJ1-2; D is unclear. Trimming stripped 0 bases from V and 0 bases from J, with 12 bases between. CDR1 and CDR2 (germline): SGHKS, YYEKEE (reference sequence). The CDR3 covers 16 residues. The CDR3 is CASSLDLERANYGYTF. In DNA form, the CDR3 reads TGTGCCAGCAGCTTGGATTTGGAACGGGCTAACTATGGCTACACCTTC.

The chain recombines TRBV29-1 with TRBJ2-5, with 7 bases matching TRBD1. The length of the CDR3 is 12 residues. V lost 7 bases and J lost 2; bases outside the gene matches: 4. The germline V gene encodes CDR1 SQVTM and CDR2 ANQGSEA. The DNA for the CDR3 is TGCAGCGCCGGACAGGAACAAGAGACCCAGTACTTC. This sequence encodes CSAGQEQETQYF.

The rearrangement joins TRBV4-2 to TRBJ2-3, with 10 nucleotides matching TRBD2. J was trimmed by 3 bases and V by 0 bases; bases with no gene match: 6. Germline V gene lookup returns CDR1 LGHNA and CDR2 YNFKEQ. The CDR3 runs 17 residues. The CDR3 DNA follows: TGTGCCAGCAGCCAAGATACCGGAGCGGGGGGGACAGATACGCAGTATTTT. Protein product: CASSQDTGAGGTDTQYF.

The chain recombines TRBV4-3 with TRBJ1-2; no firm D call. Trimming shortened V by 0 bases and J by 8 bases, and 16 bases separated the two germline ends. Germline V gene sequence: CDR1 LGHNA, CDR2 YSLEER. CDR3 length: 15 amino acids. DNA of the CDR3: TGCGCCAGCAGCCAAGAACTTCGTAGTCTGTGGGGCTACACCTTC. Protein product: CASSQELRSLWGYTF.

This clone was seen just once. This chain uses TRBV28 with TRBJ1-6; D ambiguous. Trimming left V 5 bases short and J 5 bases short, with 10 bases between. The germline gives CDR1 MDHEN, CDR2 SYDVKM. The CDR3 is 14 amino acids. The CDR3 DNA sequence: TGTGCCAGCAGTCTCACACCCAATAATTCACCCCTCCACTTT. Protein: CASSLTPNNSPLHF.

The genes are TRBV11-2 and TRBJ2-5; 11 bases align to TRBD2. The last part of the DNA fits TRBJ2-7 better; the J call may be wrong. The CDR3 has 14 amino acids. Germline-derived CDR1 and CDR2 are SGHAT and FQNNGV. CDR3 bases: TGTGCCAGCGCCGCCGGGACTAGCGGCTACGAGCAGTACTTC. Amino acid sequence: CASAAGTSGYEQYF.

This clone appeared a single time. The CDR3 here is CASSPTGNSNTEAFF. The CDR3 DNA sequence: TGTGCCAGCTCACCTACGGGAAATTCGAACACTGAAGCTTTCTTT. The V call is TRBV18, the J call TRBJ1-1; no firm D call. The germline gives CDR1 KGHSH, CDR2 LQKENI. V dropped 3 bases and J dropped 1 base, with 12 bases sitting between them. The CDR3 has 15 amino acids.

The gene calls are TRBV10-3 and TRBJ1-1; D call uncertain. The CDR3 consists of 15 residues. Trimming shortened V by 6 bases and J by 1 base, and 15 bases separated the two germline ends. From germline, CDR1 is ENHRY and CDR2 SYGVKD. The CDR3 here is CAIRGMGSENTEAFF. CDR3 coding DNA: TGTGCCATCAGGGGTATGGGTTCGGAGAACACTGAAGCTTTCTTT.

V and J are TRBV19 and TRBJ2-2; TRBD1 matches at 9 bases. V shed 0 bases and J 5 bases; nucleotides not matched to a gene: 10. CDR3 length: 18 amino acids. Looked up from germline, CDR1 is LNHDA and CDR2 is SQIVND (reference sequence). CDR3 region: CASSIDQPGQGLTGELFF. In DNA, the CDR3 is TGTGCCAGTAGTATAGACCAGCCGGGACAGGGACTAACCGGGGAGCTGTTTTTT.

By sample fraction, this clone is medium-sized (0.01 to 0.1%). The chain recombines TRBV19 with TRBJ1-5; tentatively, D is TRBD1 (6 bases). Trimming removed 2 bases from V and 7 bases from J, with 9 bases in between. Germline values: CDR1 LNHDA, CDR2 SQIVND (reference sequence). The CDR3 has 13 amino acids. The CDR3 sequence: CASSINRDQPQHF. In DNA form, the CDR3 reads TGTGCCAGTAGTATAAACAGGGACCAGCCCCAGCATTTT.

V and J are TRBV7-9 and TRBJ1-1; D unclear. V shed 3 bases and J shed 2 bases, with 4 bases lying between them. Germline-derived CDR1 and CDR2 are SEHNR and FQNEAQ (reference sequence). The CDR3 contains 12 residues. CDR3 in amino acids: CASSFVNTEAFF. The CDR3 nucleotides read TGTGCCAGCAGCTTTGTCAACACTGAAGCTTTCTTT. Supplemented by reference TRBV7-9 and TRBJ1-1, the full variable domain reads DTGVSQNPRHKITKRGQNVTFRCDPISEHNRLYWYRQTLGQGPEFLTYFQNEAQLEKSRLLSDRFSAERPKGSFSTLEIQRTEQGDSAMYLCASSFVNTEAFFGQGTRLTVV.

This clone was seen a handful of times. The J gene is TRBJ1-1, the V gene TRBV11-3; 7 bases are a match to TRBD1. V lost 4 bases, J lost 3 bases, and 8 bases stayed unmatched. Per the germline V gene, CDR1 is SGHNT and CDR2 is YENEEA. The CDR3 extends over 15 amino acids. The CDR3 region is CASSSNRQGYTEAFF. In DNA form, the CDR3 reads TGTGCCAGCAGCTCAAACCGACAGGGCTACACTGAAGCTTTCTTT. The full variable domain, its missing parts supplied by reference TRBV11-3 and TRBJ1-1, is EAGVVQSPRYKIIEKKQPVAFWCNPISGHNTLYWYLQNLGQGPELLIRYENEEAVDDSQLPKDRFSAERLKGVDSTLKIQPAELGDSAVYLCASSSNRQGYTEAFFGQGTRLTVV.

The chain has TRBV19 and TRBJ2-3; D is possibly TRBD1 (5 bases). Per germline, CDR1 LNHDA and CDR2 SQIVND (reference sequence). Trimming took 6 bases from V and 2 from J, leaving 9 bases between them. This CDR3 has 13 amino acids. The CDR3 DNA is TGTGCCAGTAGAGGGGATATCACAGATACGCAGTATTTT. This codes for CASRGDITDTQYF.

V usage is TRBV7-9 and J usage is TRBJ1-2; D gene unclear. This CDR3 region has 15 residues. Looked up from germline, CDR1 is SEHNR and CDR2 is FQNEAQ (reference sequence). V was clipped by 1 base and J by 0 bases, with 9 bases between them. The CDR3 loop is CASSLEGRANYGYTF. Written as DNA, the CDR3 is TGTGCCAGCAGCTTAGAGGGAAGAGCTAACTATGGCTACACCTTC. Full variable domain (missing parts from reference TRBV7-9 and TRBJ1-2): DTGVSQNPRHKITKRGQNVTFRCDPISEHNRLYWYRQTLGQGPEFLTYFQNEAQLEKSRLLSDRFSAERPKGSFSTLEIQRTEQGDSAMYLCASSLEGRANYGYTFGSGTRLTVV.